The present TCR beta chain was sequenced within a study of lymphopenia after photon versus proton radiotherapy. Study-wide points: Post-nadir TCR diversity decline inversely tracked overall survival among those who died. After lymphocyte nadir, photon-treated repertoires showed oligoclonal expansion, especially CD8+ Temra. Survival link was tested only in deceased patients; proton benefit remains a possibility. Photon-treated patients lost naive T cells and TCR diversity; proton-treated stayed stable.

With regard to this clone: Its antigen is undetermined.

TCRdb's copy holds only in-frame clones and misses some; the assay was immunoSEQ multiplex PCR. The table shows roughly 76,000 clones, with 92% occurring only once. Germline V CDR1 and CDR2: MNHEY, SVGAGI. The CDR3 consists of 13 residues. V was trimmed by 6 bases and J by 2 bases, leaving 8 bases between them. V and J are TRBV6-5 and TRBJ1-5, with D maybe TRBD1 (6 bases). The starting material was peripheral blood, obtained from a patient treated with photon-based radiotherapy. The receptor was derived from a woman aged 40 to 50 with cholangiocarcinoma. The CDR3, as DNA: TGTGCCAGCAGACAGGGTGGCAATCAGCCCCAGCATTTT. As protein: CASRQGGNQPQHF.